The T cell receptor (beta chain) under discussion was sequenced for a study of T cell repertoires in cytomegalovirus infection. TCRdb reprocessed the reads with MiXCR, giving one entry per CDR3 protein. The repertoire holds about 89,000 distinct CDR3 sequences, with 29% as singletons. CDR1 SEHNR and CDR2 FQNEAQ come from the germline V gene (reference sequence). This CDR3 is built from 16 residues. Germline trimming cut 7 bases from V and 8 bases from J; bases unmatched to any gene: 17. This clonotype turned up a few times. Its matching antigen is unknown. This specimen consisted of CD8+ T cells from cultured PBMCs, obtained from culture after CMV antigen stimulation. V usage is TRBV7-9 and J usage is TRBJ2-1; 7 bases agree with TRBD1. This receptor was obtained from a human donor in good health (CMV status not recorded). Some clones in this sample may be carry-over from other donors' samples. For the CDR3, the DNA is TGTGCCAGCAAAGATTGGGACAGAGGGGGTACGGATGAGCAGTTCTTC. Its protein is CASKDWDRGGTDEQFF. The whole variable domain, filled in from reference TRBV7-9 and TRBJ2-1, reads DTGVSQNPRHKITKRGQNVTFRCDPISEHNRLYWYRQTLGQGPEFLTYFQNEAQLEKSRLLSDRFSAERPKGSFSTLEIQRTEQGDSAMYLCASKDWDRGGTDEQFFGPGTRLTVL.